This T cell receptor beta chain was retrieved from a study of metastatic and nonmetastatic thyroid tumors. Across the study: Repertoire data that came from the blood and tumor or nodule tissue of malignant and benign thyroid patients were compared. Notes on the study in general: The reported finding was significantly higher TCR beta diversity in malignant thyroid tumors relative to benign nodules, in blood and tumor.

The entire patient cohort was treatment-naive prior to thyroid surgery. This clone was recorded many times. Its antigen remains unidentified. The sample contains more than one DNA sequence encoding this CDR3. This CDR3 spans 14 amino acids. Germline V lookup: CDR1 MNHNS, CDR2 SASEGT. V lost 8 bases to trimming and J lost 2 bases, with 13 bases between them. In the authors' methods: For papillary thyroid cancer, a distant-metastasis classifier was constructed from CDR3 differences observed across clinicopathological groups. With MiXCR, TCRdb reprocessed the PCR reads. TCRdb's processing, not the authors' own work, is the source of the V and J calls. Seen here are 13,000 to 15,000 clones, 20% to 30% observed once, and the top ten hold approximately 11%.

The sample was tumor tissue. The V call is TRBV6-1, the J call TRBJ2-4; no firm D call. The clonotype comes from a female donor with papillary thyroid cancer or a benign thyroid nodule (not recorded which). Some clones in this sample may be carry-over from other donors' samples. The CDR3 region has the DNA TGTGCCAGCGCCGGGTCCACCTCCAAAAACATTCAGTACTTC. The encoded protein is CASAGSTSKNIQYF.